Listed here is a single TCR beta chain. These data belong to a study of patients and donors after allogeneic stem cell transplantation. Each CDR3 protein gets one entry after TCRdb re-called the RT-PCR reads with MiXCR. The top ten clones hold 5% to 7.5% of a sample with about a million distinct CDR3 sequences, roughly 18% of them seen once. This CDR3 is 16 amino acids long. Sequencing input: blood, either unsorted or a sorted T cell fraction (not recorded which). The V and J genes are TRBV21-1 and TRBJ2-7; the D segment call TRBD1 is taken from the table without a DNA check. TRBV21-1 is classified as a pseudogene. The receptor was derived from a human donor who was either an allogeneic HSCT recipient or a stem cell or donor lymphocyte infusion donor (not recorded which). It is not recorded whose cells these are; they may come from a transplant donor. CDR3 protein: CASSPSNRGSSYEQYF. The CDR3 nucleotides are TGTGCCAGCAGCCCTTCGAACCGGGGGAGCTCCTACGAGCAGTACTTC.